This entry is about one T cell receptor beta chain. The antigen remains unidentified. The investigators amplified TCR beta CDR3 regions from RNA transcripts. The primer set for the first-round RT-PCR of the TCR CDR3 was HTBI. One entry per CDR3 protein results from TCRdb running MiXCR on the multiplex PCR reads. The sample lists 500,000 to 650,000 distinct CDR3 sequences; around 13% were seen once. Trimming took 8 bases from V and 6 from J; bases not matched to a gene: 22. The CDR3 extends over 18 amino acids. Germline V lookup: CDR1 SNHLY, CDR2 FYNNEI. This specimen belongs to a study of T cells in Graves' hyperthyroidism and ophthalmopathy. Study-wide findings and caveats: Appearing also in blood were most of the thyroid clonotypes expanded above 0.001.

The chain couples TRBV2 to TRBJ1-5, with 7 bases lining up with TRBD1. What was sequenced was blood. The TCR was taken from a woman between 45 and 60 years old with Graves' ophthalmopathy. The CDR3 here is CASGAPREGAGEAQPQHF. For the CDR3, the DNA is TGTGCCAGCGGAGCTCCGCGGGAGGGGGCAGGGGAAGCTCAGCCCCAGCATTTT. The whole variable domain, filled in from reference TRBV2 and TRBJ1-5, reads EPEVTQTPSHQVTQMGQEVILRCVPISNHLYFYWYRQILGQKVEFLVSFYNNEISEKSEIFDDQFSVERPDGSNFTLKIRSTKLEDSAMYFCASGAPREGAGEAQPQHFGDGTRLSIL.